This record looks at one T cell receptor (beta chain) sequence and its context. The CDR3 spans 14 residues. Per the germline V gene, CDR1 is SEHNR and CDR2 is FQNEAQ (reference sequence). The V gene lost 2 bases and the J gene lost 4 bases, with 9 bases spanning the gap. These data originate in a study of blood T cells in healthy people across ages. A second roughly 7 to 11 cycle PCR used barcoded and J-beta primers. In TCRdb, the 5' RACE reads were re-called with MiXCR into one record per CDR3 protein. The sample includes around 500,000 distinct CDR3 sequences, about 27% of them seen just once. A further study also used this sample, focusing on T cells of mothers and their children.

Sequenced sample: blood. J is TRBJ2-4 and V is TRBV7-9; D unresolved. This clonotype was sampled from a boy aged 2 to 10 in good health. CDR3 sequence: CASSLWVGKNIQYF. The DNA of the CDR3 is TGTGCCAGCAGCTTATGGGTAGGAAAAAACATTCAGTACTTC.